These T cell receptor beta chains were read from a single sample in a study of blood T cell repertoires in COVID-19. The protocol was immunoSEQ multiplex PCR, while the TCRdb copy is restricted to in-frame clones and leaves out a portion. The sample has more than 300,000 clones, about 90% seen once. The source material was peripheral blood. The receptor source for this set is a woman in her thirties or forties with COVID-19, enrolled during active disease. Each CDR3 is given without its conserved first and last residue. Fields, in order: V gene, CDR3 length, CDR3 protein.

V: TRBV3-1/TRBV3-2
length: 14
CDR3: ASSLKRTGLGDTQY

V: TRBV10-1
length: 14
CDR3: ASSPLGTGGYQPQH

V: TRBV27
length: 15
CDR3: ASSLWGDRATNEKLF

V: TRBV23-1
length: 12
CDR3: ASSQSTGQETQY

V: TRBV5-6
length: 16
CDR3: ASSLGRDSLNSNQPQH

V: TRBV6-2/TRBV6-3
length: 12
CDR3: ASSYRDRGGGQH

V: TRBV3-1/TRBV3-2
length: 10
CDR3: ASTLNTGELF

V: TRBV19
length: 12
CDR3: ASSVQGATGELF

V: TRBV27
length: 12
CDR3: ASSLGGRNSPLH

V: TRBV9
length: 14
CDR3: ASSSTDYPGVTEAF